A single sample is the source of the 10 T cell receptor beta chains below, sequenced in a study of T-cell reconstitution after alpha-beta-depleted transplantation in children. The TCRbeta library incorporated unique molecular identifiers. Via MiXCR, TCRdb re-called the PCR reads, giving one row per CDR3 protein. The table includes some 180,000 distinct CDR3 sequences, approximately 6.9% detected once. The sequences come from PBMCs, collected before TCRalphabeta/CD19-depleted stem cell transplant. The receptors come from a boy aged 2 to 10 with acute lymphoblastic leukemia, due to receive a stem cell transplant.

V usage is TRBV20-1 and J usage is TRBJ2-7, with D maybe TRBD1 (5 bases). Trimming pared 3 bases from V and 1 base from J, leaving 13 bases between. This CDR3 spans 14 amino acids. Germline V gives CDR1 DFQATT, CDR2 SNEGSKA (reference sequence). The CDR3 spells CSASYQGLSYEQYF. The CDR3, as DNA: TGCAGTGCTAGTTACCAGGGCCTTTCCTACGAGCAGTACTTC.

This clonotype was observed at least ten times. The chain is built from TRBV29-1 and TRBJ2-7; either TRBD1 or TRBD2 may supply D (6 bases each). This CDR3 spans 16 amino acids. V lost 4 bases and J 4 bases, leaving 23 bases between the germline ends. The germline V gene has CDR1 SQVTM and CDR2 ANQGSEA. The CDR3 region has the DNA TGCAGCGTTGGAGGGAGGACAGTCAGGGGAACTTACGAGCAGTACTTC. Protein sequence: CSVGGRTVRGTYEQYF.

This clonotype turned up a few times. The chain employs TRBV13 and TRBJ1-3; D perhaps matches TRBD1 (6 bases). Germline V gives CDR1 PRHDT, CDR2 FYEKMQ (reference sequence). V lost 3 bases and J 0 bases, leaving 12 bases between the germline ends. This CDR3 has 16 residues. CDR3 residues: CASSFSTGSSGNTIYF. The DNA for the CDR3 is TGTGCCAGCAGCTTTAGTACAGGGTCCTCTGGAAACACCATATATTTT.

The sample holds a few counts of this clonotype. The chain couples TRBV7-2 to TRBJ2-1; D unresolved. Trimming cost V 7 bases and J 5 bases, with 12 bases left between them. The CDR3 sequence is 13 residues long. Germline CDR1 SGHTA, CDR2 FQGNSA. This chain's CDR3 is CASTLINDNEQFF. The CDR3 DNA reads as TGTGCCAGCACCCTCATTAACGACAATGAGCAGTTCTTC.

The J gene is TRBJ2-1, the V gene TRBV12-3 or TRBV12-4; D possibly corresponds to TRBD2 (5 bases). This CDR3 is 13 amino acids long. Trimming removed 6 bases from V and 9 bases from J, with 15 bases in between. CDR3 residues: CASRDGERIEQFF. The CDR3 nucleotides read TGTGCCAGCAGAGACGGGGAAAGAATTGAGCAGTTCTTC.

The genes are TRBV10-3 and TRBJ2-1, with 7 bases that match TRBD2. Germline CDR1 and CDR2: ENHRY and SYGVKD. CDR3 length equals 13 residues. The V gene end was trimmed by 8 bases and the J gene end by 6 bases; junction bases not matched to a gene: 7. The CDR3 reads CAIGPAGVNEQFF. The CDR3 region has the DNA TGTGCCATCGGGCCCGCGGGGGTCAATGAGCAGTTCTTC.

This sequence joins TRBV2 and TRBJ2-3, with a tentative D call TRBD2 (5 bases). Germline values: CDR1 SNHLY, CDR2 FYNNEI. V was trimmed by 3 bases and J by 6 bases, leaving 13 bases between them. The CDR3 contains 14 residues. Here the CDR3 DNA reads TGTGCCAGCAGTGAGAGCGGCGAGTGGGATACGCAGTATTTT. Amino acids: CASSESGEWDTQYF.

There are a few counts of this clonotype. This chain links TRBV7-3 with TRBJ1-2; 10 bases align to TRBD1. CDR1 and CDR2 from the germline V gene are SGHTA and FQGTGA. V was pared by 5 bases and J by 7 bases, with 10 bases of the junction left unmatched. This CDR3 spans 15 amino acids. CDR3 residues: CASSPYGGTGVGYTF. The CDR3 coding sequence is TGTGCCAGCAGCCCTTATGGGGGGACAGGGGTTGGCTACACCTTC.

V gene TRBV28 combines with J gene TRBJ1-5; D not resolved. The CDR3 has 13 residues. CDR1 is MDHEN, CDR2 SYDVKM, per germline. The germline V and J ends were trimmed by 2 bases and 0 bases, with 2 bases remaining between them. CDR3 sequence: CASSLISNQPQHF. The CDR3 DNA is TGTGCCAGCAGTTTAATTAGCAATCAGCCCCAGCATTTT.

This clonotype came up a few times. The gene calls are TRBV6-2 or TRBV6-3 and TRBJ2-7, with D tentatively TRBD2 (6 bases). The CDR3 runs 13 residues. V shed 4 bases and J shed 6 bases, with 13 bases lying between them. Germline values: CDR1 MNHEY, CDR2 SVGEGT. The CDR3 loop reads CASSLAADSEQYF. The CDR3 bases are TGTGCCAGCAGTTTAGCGGCCGACAGCGAGCAGTACTTC.